This T cell receptor (beta chain) appears in the sequencing data of a study of TIL therapy for anti-PD-1-resistant metastatic lung cancer. Study summary: Median patient age was 54, ranging roughly 38-75 years.

The germline CDR1 and CDR2 sequences are SGHNT and YYREEE (reference sequence). The CDR3 runs 14 residues. The V end lost 3 bases, the J end lost 5 bases, and 14 bases lay between the germline ends. This was the immunoSEQ v3 assay. Generated by immunoSEQ multiplex PCR, the TCRdb table keeps only in-frame clones and is missing some. Of 14,000 to 15,000 clones listed, more than 75% are singletons. The time point denotes: pre-treatment sample, taken before nivolumab and TIL therapy. The specimen was blood, collected at baseline. The chain couples TRBV5-4 to TRBJ2-5; no clear D. The receptor comes from a person between 25 and 80 years old with non-small cell lung cancer. The CDR3 loop is CASSSPGPWETQYF. The CDR3 coding sequence is TGTGCCAGCAGCTCGCCGGGCCCCTGGGAGACCCAGTACTTC.